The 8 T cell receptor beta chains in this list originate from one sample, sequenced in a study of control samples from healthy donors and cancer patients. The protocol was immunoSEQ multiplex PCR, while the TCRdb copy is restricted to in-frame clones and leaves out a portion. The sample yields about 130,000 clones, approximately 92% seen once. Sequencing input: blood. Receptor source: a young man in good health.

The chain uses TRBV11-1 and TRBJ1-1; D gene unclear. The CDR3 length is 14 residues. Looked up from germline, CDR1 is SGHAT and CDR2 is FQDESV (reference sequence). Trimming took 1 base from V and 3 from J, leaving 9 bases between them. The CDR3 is CASSLVEGDTEAFF. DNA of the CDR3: TGTGCCAGCAGCTTAGTCGAGGGTGACACTGAAGCTTTCTTT.

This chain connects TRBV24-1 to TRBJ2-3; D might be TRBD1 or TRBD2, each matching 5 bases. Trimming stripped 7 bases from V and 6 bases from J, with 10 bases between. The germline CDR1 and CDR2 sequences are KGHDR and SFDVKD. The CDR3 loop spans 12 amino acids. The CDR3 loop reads CATRGDGDTQYF. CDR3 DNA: TGTGCCACCAGGGGGGATGGGGATACGCAGTATTTT.

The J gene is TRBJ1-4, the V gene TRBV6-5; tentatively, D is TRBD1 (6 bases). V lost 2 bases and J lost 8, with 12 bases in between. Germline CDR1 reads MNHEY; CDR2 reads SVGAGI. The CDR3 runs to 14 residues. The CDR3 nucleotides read TGTGCCAGCAGTTACGTGCCAGGGACAGAAAAACTGTTTTTT. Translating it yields CASSYVPGTEKLFF.

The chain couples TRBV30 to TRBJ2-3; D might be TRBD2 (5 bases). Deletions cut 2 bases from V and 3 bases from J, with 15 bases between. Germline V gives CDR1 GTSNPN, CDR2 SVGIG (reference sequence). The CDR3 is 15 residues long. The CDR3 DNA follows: TGTGCCTGGAGTCCAAAGAGCAGAGGGACAGATACGCAGTATTTT. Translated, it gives CAWSPKSRGTDTQYF.

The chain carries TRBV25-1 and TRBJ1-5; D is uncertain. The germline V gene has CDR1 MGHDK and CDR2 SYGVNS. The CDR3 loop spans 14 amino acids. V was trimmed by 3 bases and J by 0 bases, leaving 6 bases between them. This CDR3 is CASSDIYSNQPQHF. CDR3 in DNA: TGTGCCAGCAGTGATATTTATAGCAATCAGCCCCAGCATTTT.

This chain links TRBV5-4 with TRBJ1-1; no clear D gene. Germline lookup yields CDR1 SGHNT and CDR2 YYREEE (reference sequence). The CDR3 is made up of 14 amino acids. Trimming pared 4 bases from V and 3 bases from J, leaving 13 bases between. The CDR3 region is CASSDRYQDTEAFF. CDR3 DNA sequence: TGTGCCAGCAGCGATAGGTATCAGGACACTGAAGCTTTCTTT.

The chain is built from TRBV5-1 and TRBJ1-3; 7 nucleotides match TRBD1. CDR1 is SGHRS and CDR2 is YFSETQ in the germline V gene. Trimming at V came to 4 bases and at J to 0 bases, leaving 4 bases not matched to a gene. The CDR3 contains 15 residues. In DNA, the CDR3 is TGCGCCAGCAGCCCCGACAGGGCCTCTGGAAACACCATATATTTT. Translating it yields CASSPDRASGNTIYF.

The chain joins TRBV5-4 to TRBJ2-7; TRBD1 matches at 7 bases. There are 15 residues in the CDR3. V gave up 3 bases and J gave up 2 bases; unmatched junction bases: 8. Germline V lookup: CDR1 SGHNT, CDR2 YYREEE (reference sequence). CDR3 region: CASSSQGINTYEQYF. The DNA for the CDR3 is TGTGCCAGCAGCTCACAGGGGATAAATACCTACGAGCAGTACTTC.